This T cell receptor beta chain was captured in a study of blood T cell repertoires in COVID-19 (dated by TCRdb to the early 2020s). In terms of the full investigation: Samples covering the acute and convalescent phases of COVID-19 were provided by collaborators in the United States, Italy and Spain. A freely available public database, intended as a resource for researchers studying the immune response to SARS-CoV-2, is where the repertoires were released. The prospective study material was composed of cDNA or gDNA derived from T cells, B-cell-depleted T cells, or PBMCs. The samples were drawn from the first 160 participants of the ongoing ImmuneRACE study and from over 950 subjects provided by 6 global collaborators. Nearly every sample came with metadata listing a de-identified subject ID, COVID-19 status, age in years and sex. Deeply sampled blood TCRbeta repertoires from subjects exposed to, actively infected with, or recovered from COVID-19 were included in the dataset. HLA class I and class II types, where available, came from metadata supplied by the sample provider rather than from assay-based typing. Study-level results and caveats: The quantity of clinical and demographic metadata differed by source and by participant and was supplied without curation.

With regard to this clone: The specificity of this receptor is unknown. Per-base quality was not reported, and no clone a single base away is much larger than it.

CDR1 SGHRS and CDR2 YFSETQ were looked up in the germline V gene. V loses 2 bases of germline sequence and J loses 6 bases, and the interval between the two ends is 11 bases. The CDR3 covers 13 residues, taking in both the cysteine and the phenylalanine. The only DNA kept is the CDR3, 39 bases in frame from the first base. Collaborating institutions collected whole blood in K2EDTA tubes following their own protocols. For TCRbeta analysis, collaborators shipped samples in one of three forms: frozen whole blood, isolated PBMCs, or DNA extracted from either of those sample types. TCRbeta CDR3 regions were amplified from genomic DNA using the immunoSEQ Assay, a bias-controlled multiplex PCR. Turning to the authors' computational methods: Within the assay, amplification of reference gene primers was used to estimate how many nucleated cells each sample contained. To quantify the absolute abundance of each unique TCRbeta CDR3 rearrangement, sequence reads were collapsed and filtered. For each sample, productive Simpson clonality was calculated as the square root of Simpson's diversity index over productive rearrangements. Sourced from immuneACCESS, this table was stored by TCRdb with only in-frame sequences that have V and J called. A share of the clones is absent; for the studies checked, an unresolved V gene accounts for under half, and the remainder has no known explanation. Clone size and the V and J calls come from that table; the DNA yielded D and trimming. Present in this sample are some 45,000 clones, 75% to 80% of which were seen just once. The ten largest clonotypes hold 8% to 10% of the sample.

Input material: peripheral blood. The TCR originated in a man aged 65 to 85 with active or convalescent COVID-19. The chain links TRBV5-1 with TRBJ1-1, with TRBD1 tentatively as D gene (5 bases match). This receptor carries the CDR3 CASSFQGRPEAFF. The DNA reads TGCGCCAGCAGCTTTCAGGGTCGCCCTGAAGCTTTCTTT.